This T cell receptor (beta chain) came from a study of OX40 agonist ivuxolimab in advanced cancers. Study background: Participants, 80% to 90% male, averaged roughly 60 years of age, ranging from roughly 23 to 80. Three patients got partial responses; one had hepatocellular carcinoma and two had cutaneous melanoma. Whole-study results and caveats: CD8+ T cells averaged more expanded clones than CD4+.

For this clone: Its specificity is unknown.

If patients had autoimmune disease history or systemic immunosuppression, they were excluded. TCRdb keeps only in-frame clones here, not all; method: immunoSEQ multiplex PCR. This repertoire shows approximately 110,000 clones, 85% to 95% found once; its top ten account for 0.7% to 0.85%. The CDR3 covers 13 residues. Looked up from germline, CDR1 is MDHEN and CDR2 is SYDVKM. Source: CD4+ or CD8+ T cells sorted from blood, taken in a trial of the OX40 agonist ivuxolimab. The clonotype was recovered from an adult with an advanced solid tumor such as melanoma, head and neck, liver or kidney cancer. The chain employs TRBV28 and TRBJ2-5; D unresolved. TRBJ2-7 explains the end of the DNA better; the J call may be wrong. CDR3 sequence (DNA): TGTGCCAGCAGTTTCGGTCTATCCGACGAGCAGTACTTC. Its translation: CASSFGLSDEQYF.